These T cell receptor beta chains were read from a single sample in a study of T-cell memory formation after mild COVID-19. A single record per CDR3 protein comes from TCRdb applying MiXCR to the 5' RACE reads. Here the sample spans almost 250,000 distinct CDR3 sequences, 15% to 19% being singletons. The sample taken for sequencing was PBMCs or a T cell subset sorted from them (not recorded which). The receptor source for this set is an adult woman who had mild COVID-19 (a few samples of this study predate the infection). Cell type and time point are not known. CDR3s include the opening cysteine and the closing phenylalanine or tryptophan. D genes are given only for firm matches. A row's size may be missing; if present it is once, few, many or a size class.

.	many	TRBV5-1	TRBJ1-4	TGCGCCAGCAGCCCGTATGATCCTGCCCAGACCGGGTCAAAACTGTTTTTT	CASSPYDPAQTGSKLFF
TRBD2	many	TRBV12-3/TRBV12-4	TRBJ2-7	TGTGCCAGCAGTTCGACTAGCGGGGGGATCCGCGAGCAGTACTTC	CASSSTSGGIREQYF
TRBD1	.	TRBV3-1	TRBJ1-1	TGTGCCAGCAGCCACCTGGGACAGAGGAACACTGAAGCTTTCTTT	CASSHLGQRNTEAFF
.	many	TRBV11-2	TRBJ2-3	TGTGCCAGCAGCCTGGGGAGGAGGCGAGATACGCAGTATTTT	CASSLGRRRDTQYF
.	many	TRBV4-3	TRBJ2-1	TGCGCCAGCAGCCAAGAGGCGAGCAATGAGCAGTTCTTC	CASSQEASNEQFF
TRBD2	few	TRBV4-2	TRBJ2-2	TGTGCCAGCAGCCCGGGACTAGCGGGAGGTTGGGGGGAGCTGTTTTTT	CASSPGLAGGWGELFF
TRBD2	.	TRBV12-3/TRBV12-4	TRBJ2-7	TGTGCCAGCAGAGCGAGCGGGAGGGGGCTCGAGCAGTACTTC	CASRASGRGLEQYF
.	many	TRBV5-1	TRBJ2-1	TGCGCCAGCAGCTTGGGACAGCCAGTCAATGAGCAGTTCTTC	CASSLGQPVNEQFF
.	.	TRBV29-1	TRBJ1-1	TGCAGCGTGAAGACAGGAGCGGACACTGAAGCTTTCTTT	CSVKTGADTEAFF
TRBD1	.	TRBV5-1	TRBJ2-1	TGCGCCAGCAGCTTAGGGACAGGGTTCAATGAGCAGTTCTTC	CASSLGTGFNEQFF
TRBD1	.	TRBV23-1	TRBJ2-6	TGCGCCAGCACCGCGGACAGGGATATCCTCCGCTCTGGGGCCAACGTCCTGACTTTC	CASTADRDILRSGANVLTF
.	many	TRBV5-1	TRBJ2-6	TGCGCCAGCAGCTTGGCCCCTGGGGCCAACGTCCTGACTTTC	CASSLAPGANVLTF
.	.	TRBV20-1	TRBJ1-5	TGCAGTGCTAGAGGACAAATTAGCAATCAGCCCCAGCATTTT	CSARGQISNQPQHF
TRBD1	.	TRBV29-1	TRBJ2-3	TGCAGCGCAATGACAGGGGCGGGAGATACGCAGTATTTT	CSAMTGAGDTQYF
.	.	TRBV20-1	TRBJ1-2	TGCAGTGCTAGAGATTCCGGGATAGGAGGCTACACCTTC	CSARDSGIGGYTF
.	.	TRBV5-1	TRBJ2-5	TGCGCCAGCAGCTCCTTGCTCGGATGGGGAGGTCAAGAGACCCAGTACTTC	CASSSLLGWGGQETQYF
.	.	TRBV20-1	TRBJ1-1	TGCAGTGCTAGAGAGGGGGACCGTGAAGCTTTCTTT	CSAREGDREAFF
.	few	TRBV18	TRBJ1-1	TGTGCCAGCTCACCAAATAGGGACGAAGCTTTCTTT	CASSPNRDEAFF
.	few	TRBV27	TRBJ2-1	TGTGCCAGCAGACCGGGGAGGAGCTCCTACAATGAGCAGTTCTTC	CASRPGRSSYNEQFF
TRBD1	.	TRBV6-2/TRBV6-3	TRBJ1-2	TGTGCCAGCAGCTTAACCGGGACAGTATACCTCCTCTATGGCTACACCTTC	CASSLTGTVYLLYGYTF
.	few	TRBV3-1	TRBJ2-4	TGTGCCAGCACCCAGGGCTCAGCAAACATTCAGTACTTC	CASTQGSANIQYF
TRBD1	few	TRBV15	TRBJ2-1	TGTGCCACCAGCCCCCGATGGACAGGCAGGGCGCGCTCCTACAATGAGCAGTTCTTC	CATSPRWTGRARSYNEQFF
.	.	TRBV7-9	TRBJ2-4	TGTGCCAGCAGCCCCGATAACATTCAGTACTTC	CASSPDNIQYF
.	.	TRBV7-6	TRBJ1-1	TGTGCCAGCAGCTTAAATTTGGGGGGTGGTAGTTCTGAAGCTTTCTTT	CASSLNLGGGSSEAFF
.	.	TRBV5-1	TRBJ2-7	TGCGCCAGCAGCTTGGTCGGTACCGCCTACGAGCAGTACTTC	CASSLVGTAYEQYF
TRBD1	few	TRBV14	TRBJ1-4	TGTGCCAGCAGCCACGACAGGGTTGGAAATGAAAAACTGTTTTTT	CASSHDRVGNEKLFF
.	.	TRBV7-2	TRBJ2-3	TGTGCCAGCAGCTCCTACCAGTTTAGAGATACGCAGTATTTT	CASSSYQFRDTQYF
.	few	TRBV4-3	TRBJ2-3	TGCGCCAGCAGCCAAGATCTAGCGCCCCGCACAGATACGCAGTATTTT	CASSQDLAPRTDTQYF
.	few	TRBV12-3/TRBV12-4	TRBJ1-1	TGTGCCAGCAGTTTTGCAGGGGCCGGGGCTTTCTTT	CASSFAGAGAFF
TRBD1	.	TRBV6-5	TRBJ2-2	TGTGCCAGCAGTTACTCGCAGGGGGCTCCCGGGGAGCTGTTTTTT	CASSYSQGAPGELFF
TRBD1	.	TRBV3-1	TRBJ2-2	TGTGCCAGCAGCCAACAGGGGGCTCGCACCGGGGAGCTGTTTTTT	CASSQQGARTGELFF
TRBD1	many	TRBV4-3	TRBJ1-1	TGCGCCAGCAGCCAAGATGGGCGGACAGGGGGCACTGAAGCTTTCTTT	CASSQDGRTGGTEAFF
.	.	TRBV12-3/TRBV12-4	TRBJ1-1	TGTGCCAGCAATCGCCCGGGGGCGTCTCCTTACACTGAAGCTTTCTTT	CASNRPGASPYTEAFF
TRBD1	.	TRBV7-9	TRBJ2-7	TGTGCCAGCAGCTTCTCGGGACAGGGGGCGGAGGAGCAGTACTTC	CASSFSGQGAEEQYF
.	many	TRBV10-3	TRBJ2-7	TGTGCCACCGGGGGTTCCTACGAGCAGTACTTC	CATGGSYEQYF
TRBD1	few	TRBV18	TRBJ1-5	TGTGCCAGCTCAGGGCCCGGGACAGCCAACAATCAGCCCCAGCATTTT	CASSGPGTANNQPQHF
.	.	TRBV19	TRBJ1-1	TGTGCCAGTAGTATATCGGTCCCGACTGTGAACACTGAAGCTTTCTTT	CASSISVPTVNTEAFF
.	.	TRBV4-3	TRBJ1-6	TGCGCCAGCAGCCAAGGGCGGGGGTCACCCCTCCACTTT	CASSQGRGSPLHF
TRBD1	.	TRBV6-6	TRBJ1-2	TGTGCCAGCAGTTACGACAGGGGAGACTATGGCTACACCTTC	CASSYDRGDYGYTF
.	once	TRBV25-1	TRBJ2-2	TGTGCCGTTTTCGCCGGGGAGCTGTTTTTT	CAVFAGELFF
.	.	TRBV29-1	TRBJ2-1	TGCAGCGCCGCCCGGGGTCAAGAGCAGTTCTTC	CSAARGQEQFF
TRBD2	few	TRBV12-3/TRBV12-4	TRBJ2-6	TGTGCCAGCAGTCTGTCATGGGTAGCGGGAATAAATTCGAAGGGTTCTGGGGCCAACGTCCTGACTTTC	CASSLSWVAGINSKGSGANVLTF
TRBD2	.	TRBV5-1	TRBJ2-4	TGCGCCAGCAGATTGGGACTAGAGAACATTCAGTACTTC	CASRLGLENIQYF
TRBD1	.	TRBV20-1	TRBJ2-7	TGCAGTGCTAGTACCGGGACAGGGTTGGAGCAGTACTTC	CSASTGTGLEQYF